The clone carrying this TCR beta chain was recorded only once. Its antigen is unidentified. From RNA, the CDR3 regions of TCR beta chains were amplified and sequenced. The library came from an HTBI-primed first-round RT-PCR and a second-round multiplex PCR. TCRdb passed the multiplex PCR reads through MiXCR, listing each CDR3 protein once. Of hundreds of thousands of distinct CDR3 sequences listed, around 45% are singletons. V shed 3 bases, J shed 7 bases, and the junction held 8 bases outside the gene matches. The CDR3 has 15 amino acids. Germline CDR1 SGHTA, CDR2 FQGNSA. This sample was included in a study of Graves' ophthalmopathy and Graves' hyperthyroidism. Study-level points and caveats: Most thyroid clonotypes with frequency above 0.001 were detected in blood too.

The rearrangement links TRBV7-2 to TRBJ2-1, with 8 bases identical to TRBD2. Sequencing used peripheral blood. The clonotype was recovered from an adult man with Graves' ophthalmopathy. This CDR3 is CASSFPTGGPNEQFF. CDR3 DNA: TGTGCCAGCAGCTTTCCAACGGGGGGGCCGAATGAGCAGTTCTTC.